Listed below are T cell receptor beta chains from one sample, sequenced in a study of blood T cell repertoires in COVID-19. Assay: immunoSEQ multiplex PCR; the TCRdb copy retains only in-frame clones and omits some. This table has roughly 220,000 clones, almost 90% appearing once. Sequenced: PBMCs or T cells enriched from blood (not recorded which). The receptor set was obtained from a woman aged 45-65 years with acute COVID-19. Each CDR3 is given with its conserved first and last residue. Each record gives: J gene, V gene, clone size, D gene, CDR3 DNA, CDR3 protein. The D gene is left open where the match is weak. Rows give clone size only sometimes, using once, few, many, or a class for an expanded clone.

>TRBJ1-4|TRBV21-1|-|-
TGTGCCAGCACCCCACGCAAAGACAGGGGCGATCTCTGGGAAAAACTGTTTTTT
CASTPRKDRGDLWEKLFF
>TRBJ1-1|TRBV12-3/TRBV12-4|-|TRBD1
TGTGCCAGCAGTTTATCAGGGGGCACTGAAGCTTTCTTT
CASSLSGGTEAFF
>TRBJ1-2|TRBV5-6|-|-
TGTGCCAGCAGCTTGGGGGGCCCCTATGGCTACACCTTC
CASSLGGPYGYTF
>TRBJ2-7|TRBV19|-|TRBD2
TGTGCCAGTAGTATACTGCTAGCGGGAGTCTACGAGCAGTACTTC
CASSILLAGVYEQYF
>TRBJ1-2|TRBV14|-|-
TGTGCCAGCAGCCCGGGACACTCCTATGGCTACACCTTC
CASSPGHSYGYTF
>TRBJ2-7|TRBV6-4|-|TRBD2
TGTGCCAGCAGTGACTCAAGTAGCGGGAGGAAGTACTTC
CASSDSSSGRKYF
>TRBJ2-7|TRBV4-1|-|TRBD2
TGCGCCAGCAGCCAAGATCGTCTAGCGGAAACCTACGAGCAGTACTTC
CASSQDRLAETYEQYF
>TRBJ2-3|TRBV6-2/TRBV6-3|-|TRBD2
TGTGCCAGCCGCCCCTCCTCTAGCGGGAGTCGGAAGAATACGCAGTATTTT
CASRPSSSGSRKNTQYF
>TRBJ1-3|TRBV28|-|-
TGTGCCAGCAGTTTCGTCCGGGAGCATCCCTTCTCTGGAAACACCATATATTTT
CASSFVREHPFSGNTIYF
>TRBJ2-5|TRBV19|-|-
TGTGCCAGTACCCAAGGGGGGGCAGGGGGCGGCGAGACCCAGTACTTC
CASTQGGAGGGETQYF
>TRBJ1-4|TRBV27|-|TRBD1
TGTGCCAGCAGTCCGAGGGTCGGACAGGGCTATGAAAAACTGTTTTTT
CASSPRVGQGYEKLFF
>TRBJ1-5|TRBV6-2/TRBV6-3|-|-
TGTGCCAGCAGTTCCCCGGGGTTCTTAACAACGGACAGTTATAGCAATCAGCCCCAGCATTTT
CASSSPGFLTTDSYSNQPQHF
>TRBJ1-4|TRBV6-5|few|TRBD1
TGTGCCAGCAGTTACTCGAGAGGGGGCGGAAGTGGAAAACTGTTTTTT
CASSYSRGGGSGKLFF
>TRBJ1-5|TRBV29-1|-|-
TGCAGCGTTGAAGTCGGAGGAGATCAGCCCCAGCATTTT
CSVEVGGDQPQHF
>TRBJ2-5|TRBV5-1|once|TRBD2
TGCGCCAGCAGCTTGGCTCTAGCGGGAGGACGAGAGACCCAGTACTTC
CASSLALAGGRETQYF
>TRBJ2-3|TRBV10-3|-|TRBD2
TGTGCCATCGTTCACCTGCGGGAGGAAACCATCGGTACAGATACGCAGTATTTT
CAIVHLREETIGTDTQYF
>TRBJ1-3|TRBV7-9|-|TRBD1
TGTGCCAGCAGCTACTCAGACAGGGCTGGAAACACCATATATTTT
CASSYSDRAGNTIYF
>TRBJ1-5|TRBV6-5|-|TRBD1
TGTGCCTCAGGACAGGGGGCGCGGCAGCCCCAGCATTTT
CASGQGARQPQHF
>TRBJ2-1|TRBV12-5|-|-
TGTGCTAGTGGTTTGGCCGGTGAGCAGTTCTTC
CASGLAGEQFF
>TRBJ1-4|TRBV5-6|once|-
TGTGCCAGCAGCCCGGGACTCCCGCTTGCAACTAATGAAAAACTGTTTTTT
CASSPGLPLATNEKLFF
>TRBJ2-3|TRBV4-3|-|-
TGCGCCAGCAGCTTGGGGGCTTCTAGCACAGATACGCAGTATTTT
CASSLGASSTDTQYF
>TRBJ1-6|TRBV4-1|few|-
TGCGCCAGCAGGGCAGCGGGGGCCTTAGAGACCCTCCACTTT
CASRAAGALETLHF
>TRBJ1-2|TRBV5-4|once|TRBD1
TGTGCCAGCAGCGGACGGACAGGGGGAATTGGCTACACCTTC
CASSGRTGGIGYTF
>TRBJ1-2|TRBV7-2|-|-
TGTGCCAGCAGCTCGGGCAGAACGGGGTGGGGTAGTAGCTACACCTTC
CASSSGRTGWGSSYTF
>TRBJ1-5|TRBV4-1|few|-
TGCGCCAGCAGCCCAGCCGGGACAAGTAGCAATCAGCCCCAGCATTTT
CASSPAGTSSNQPQHF
>TRBJ1-5|TRBV3-1/TRBV3-2|many|-
TGTGCCAGCAGCCAAGATTGGGGCGGGGGAAGGAATCAGCCCCAGCATTTT
CASSQDWGGGRNQPQHF
>TRBJ2-2|TRBV4-1|-|-
TGCGCCAGCAGCCAAGATCCCGCGGGGACCGGGGAGCTGTTTTTT
CASSQDPAGTGELFF